This T cell receptor (beta chain) was identified in a study of T cell responses to AZD1222 COVID-19 vaccine. The CDR3 covers 14 residues. V was shortened by 0 bases and J by 6 bases, with 11 bases between the two germline ends. CDR1 is LGHDT, CDR2 YNNKEL, per germline (reference sequence). Findings and limits, study-wide: Spike was spanned by vaccine-associated CD4 TCRs, with dominance at 160-218 and 743-854. Baseline serology detected seropositivity in only six AZD1222 recipients.

Method: immunoSEQ multiplex PCR; TCRdb's copy keeps in-frame clones and lacks some. The table includes fewer than 120,000 clones, 85% to 95% detected once. Concerning this clone: The antigen remains undetermined.

This specimen consisted of peripheral blood, obtained on day 0 of AZD1222 vaccination. This sequence originates from an adult in good health. The rearrangement joins TRBV3-1 (or the pseudogene TRBV3-2) to TRBJ1-2; a weak D match, TRBD1 (6 bases). CDR3 amino acids: CASSQDRGGDGYTF. In nucleotides, the CDR3 is TGTGCCAGCAGCCAAGACAGGGGCGGCGATGGCTACACCTTC.